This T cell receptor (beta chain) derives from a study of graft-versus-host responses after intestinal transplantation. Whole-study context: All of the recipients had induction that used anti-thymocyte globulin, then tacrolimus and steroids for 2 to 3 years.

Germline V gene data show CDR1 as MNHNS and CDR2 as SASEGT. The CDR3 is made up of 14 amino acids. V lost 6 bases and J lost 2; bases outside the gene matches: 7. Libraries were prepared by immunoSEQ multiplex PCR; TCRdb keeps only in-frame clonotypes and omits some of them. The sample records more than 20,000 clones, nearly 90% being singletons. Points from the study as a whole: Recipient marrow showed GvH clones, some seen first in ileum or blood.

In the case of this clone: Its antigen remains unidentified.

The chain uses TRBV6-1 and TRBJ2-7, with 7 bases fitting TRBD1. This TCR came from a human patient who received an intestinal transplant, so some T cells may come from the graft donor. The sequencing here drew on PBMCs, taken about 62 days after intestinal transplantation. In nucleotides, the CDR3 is TGTGCCAGCAGCCTCAGACAGGGTCCCTACGAGCAGTACTTC. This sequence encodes CASSLRQGPYEQYF.